These 3 T cell receptor beta chains were all obtained from the same sample, sequenced in a study of CD8+CD57+ T cells in acquired aplastic anemia. All sequencing subjects had displayed CD8+CD57+ cell expansion on flow cytometry. The study profiled TCR beta VDJ and CDR3 using genomic DNA as template. One entry per CDR3 protein, called by TCRdb with MiXCR from the reads. The sample holds around 200,000 distinct CDR3 sequences, under 50% seen once. The sequencing input was sorted CD4+, CD8+, or CD8+CD57+ T cells (not recorded which) from PBMCs. The receptors shown here come from a human donor with aplastic anemia.

A few counts support this clonotype. V usage is TRBV3-1 and J usage is TRBJ2-5; a possible D gene is TRBD1 (5 bases). V shed 4 bases and J shed 0 bases, with 6 bases lying between them. CDR1 is LGHDT and CDR2 is YNNKEL in the germline V gene (reference sequence). CDR3 length: 13 residues. CDR3 sequence reads: CASSPGNQETQYF. DNA for the CDR3: TGTGCCAGCAGCCCAGGGAACCAAGAGACCCAGTACTTC.

This clonotype was observed many times. The chain recombines TRBV6-6 with TRBJ2-3, with 11 positions matching TRBD2. Looked up from germline, CDR1 is MNHNY and CDR2 is SVGAGI (reference sequence). The trim removed 6 bases at V and 2 bases at J, leaving 7 bases unmatched. The CDR3 sequence is 16 residues long. CDR3 coding DNA: TGTGCCAGCAGCACCCAACTAGCGGGGGACACAGATACGCAGTATTTT. Translated: CASSTQLAGDTDTQYF.

This clonotype was counted ten times or more. The chain links TRBV4-1 to TRBJ1-2; 9 nucleotides line up with TRBD1. The CDR3 runs to 20 residues. Germline CDR1 is MGHRA and CDR2 is YSYEKL. The V and J ends lost 4 bases and 2 bases, in that order; junction bases with no gene match: 20. The CDR3 loop reads CASSPTPGQGALLENYGYTF. CDR3 nucleotide sequence: TGCGCCAGCAGCCCAACACCGGGACAGGGCGCGTTGCTCGAAAACTATGGCTACACCTTC.